These T cell receptor beta chains were read from a single sample in a study of Graves' ophthalmopathy and Graves' hyperthyroidism. TCRdb itself ran the multiplex PCR reads through MiXCR, one entry per CDR3 protein. Of around 470,000 distinct CDR3 sequences listed, approximately 14% were seen once; the top ten hold more than 8.5%. Sequenced material: blood. All receptors come from a woman aged 25 to 45 with Graves' ophthalmopathy. CDR3s leave out the opening cysteine and the closing phenylalanine or tryptophan.

j_call	v_call	cdr3_length	cdr3_aa
TRBJ1-2	TRBV15	10	AAGDSYYGYT
TRBJ1-1	TRBV7-9	11	ASSHRVIAEAF
TRBJ2-5	TRBV6-5	12	ASSYLTLQETQY
TRBJ2-7	TRBV20-1	14	SARGVAGGRPYEQY
TRBJ2-4	TRBV19	16	ASSTHRGQGANWGIQY
TRBJ1-2	TRBV13	10	ASSVGPRGYT
TRBJ1-1	TRBV12-3/TRBV12-4	11	ASRPGGGTEAF
TRBJ2-2	TRBV11-3	12	ASSPDRVTGELF
TRBJ2-7	TRBV6-1	13	ASSEAGQGTYEQY
TRBJ2-7	TRBV15	12	ATSEDRFSYEQY
TRBJ2-7	TRBV6-5	10	ASSLSVSEQY
TRBJ2-7	TRBV28	13	ASSSDRAHSYEQY
TRBJ1-5	TRBV19	13	ASSIVRGDNQPQH
TRBJ2-2	TRBV5-1	13	ASSYSGQGAGELF
TRBJ1-2	TRBV19	11	ASSIRGERGYT
TRBJ2-7	TRBV6-5	11	ASSYSLAYEQY
TRBJ1-2	TRBV30	10	AWTGWADGYS
TRBJ2-4	TRBV2	15	ASSGVRRAAGRNIKY
TRBJ1-1	TRBV5-1	12	ASSLVTGHTEAF
TRBJ1-3	TRBV4-1	12	ASSYQPTGNTIY
TRBJ1-6	TRBV6-2/TRBV6-3	12	ASSTGGSNSPLH
TRBJ1-2	TRBV12-3/TRBV12-4	11	ASTDLLPYGYT
TRBJ1-2	TRBV11-2	10	ASSRTGDGYT
TRBJ2-7	TRBV6-5	15	ASSYSYSGNFPYEQY
TRBJ1-2	TRBV7-2	12	ASSLDGPGYGYT
TRBJ1-5	TRBV4-1	13	ASSQDPGTVDPQH
TRBJ1-1	TRBV12-3/TRBV12-4	11	ASSLKQGGSAF
TRBJ1-5	TRBV7-1	18	ASSSQTGGRSMLSNQPQH
TRBJ2-5	TRBV12-3/TRBV12-4	9	ASSHDETQY
TRBJ2-7	TRBV29-1	11	SGHSQGSYEQY
TRBJ2-7	TRBV10-3	13	AISERGQGSYEQY
TRBJ2-5	TRBV11-2	13	ASSFSGRPQETQY
TRBJ1-2	TRBV6-5	13	ASSVDSNGGYGYT
TRBJ1-2	TRBV14	13	ASSQDPRGDYGYT
TRBJ1-6	TRBV20-1	12	SAPGSSYNSPLH
TRBJ2-5	TRBV4-1	13	ASSQLAGTGATQY
TRBJ2-5	TRBV11-2	12	ASRFGVFQETQY
TRBJ2-7	TRBV5-5	14	ASSLVGGLPSYEQY
TRBJ2-7	TRBV20-1	12	SAPGLRTSYEQY
TRBJ2-2	TRBV12-3/TRBV12-4	10	ASNKVPGELF
TRBJ1-2	TRBV28	10	ASSRILYGYT
TRBJ2-2	TRBV5-1	12	ASKAETALVELF
TRBJ1-1	TRBV30	13	AWNTAGAVDTEAF
TRBJ1-6	TRBV10-3	11	AVHRGEESPLH
TRBJ1-5	TRBV5-1	13	ASSPLDSTAQPQH
TRBJ2-7	TRBV9	12	ASSYGGGPYEQY
TRBJ2-2	TRBV2	13	ASSPEATDTGELF
TRBJ1-1	TRBV2	12	ASGDRGMNTEAF
TRBJ2-7	TRBV2	11	ASSVSPLYEQY
TRBJ1-5	TRBV6-2/TRBV6-3	13	ATKSLRGGTQPQH
TRBJ1-6	TRBV6-5	12	ASSFRPSDSPLH
TRBJ1-5	TRBV7-8	13	ASSSGGRSNQPQH
TRBJ1-1	TRBV3-1	11	ASSLQGHTEAF
TRBJ1-5	TRBV3-1	12	ASSQAGRNQPQH
TRBJ1-1	TRBV20-1	10	SASTWNTEAF
TRBJ1-1	TRBV27	13	ASSKQGARDTEAF
TRBJ2-3	TRBV30	9	AWSGQDTQY
TRBJ1-1	TRBV4-1	15	ASSPSITRRMNTEAF
TRBJ2-5	TRBV20-1	9	SVQGRETQY
TRBJ1-2	TRBV6-2/TRBV6-3	12	ASSYSGTAHGYT